This T cell receptor (beta chain) was sequenced during a study of blood T cell repertoires in COVID-19 (dated by TCRdb to 2018 to 2021). With regard to the full study: Samples covering the acute and convalescent phases of COVID-19 were provided by collaborators in the United States, Italy and Spain. A freely available public database, intended as a resource for researchers studying the immune response to SARS-CoV-2, is where the repertoires were released. The samples were drawn from two sources: the first 160 participants of the ongoing ImmuneRACE study, and 1,000 to 1,500 subjects contributed by 6 global collaborators. Deeply sampled blood TCRbeta repertoires from subjects exposed to, actively infected with, or recovered from COVID-19 were included in the dataset. The prospective study material was composed of cDNA or gDNA derived from T cells, B-cell-depleted T cells, or PBMCs. Where HLA class I and class II types were available, the types were taken from metadata supplied by the sample provider, not from assay-based typing. Nearly every sample came with metadata listing a de-identified subject ID, COVID-19 status, age in years and sex.

Overall study results and their limits: Clinical and demographic metadata were provided uncurated, with the amount varying by source and participant.

V and J are truncated by 4 bases and 5 bases respectively, leaving an intervening sequence of 20 bases. Inclusive of the bounding cysteine and phenylalanine, the CDR3 is 16 residues long. The retained sequence is limited to the CDR3, 48 bases, with the frame set at the first base. The germline V gene yields MNHEY for CDR1 and SVGAGI for CDR2. The immunoSEQ Assay, a bias-controlled multiplex PCR, was used to amplify TCRbeta CDR3 regions from genomic DNA. In the source study's methods: Nucleated cell counts per sample were estimated from amplification of reference gene primers within the assay. To quantify the absolute abundance of each unique TCRbeta CDR3 rearrangement, sequence reads were collapsed and filtered. For each sample, productive Simpson clonality was calculated by taking the square root of Simpson's diversity index across productive rearrangements. The immuneACCESS repertoire file appears here via TCRdb, limited to in-frame rearrangements. These files lack a portion of the clones; in checked studies, under half of the deficit traces to unresolved V genes, and the cause of the others is not known. The V and J calls and clone size were taken over from that table, and D and trimming were inferred from the DNA. This sample comprises around 450,000 clones, about 90% of them detected only once. 0.55% to 0.75% of the sample rests with the top ten.

Enrolling through a virtual design, the prospective study's participants ranged in age from about 18 to 89 years and lived across some 22 United States geographic areas. Cohort assignment in the prospective study relied on participant-reported clinical history from a screening survey and a study questionnaire. ImmuneRACE Cohort 3 recovered participants were defined by two consecutive negative NP/OP PCR tests, healthcare professional clearance, or symptom resolution. In the prospective study, whole blood, serum and a nasopharyngeal or oropharyngeal swab were collected from each participant by mobile phlebotomists. Prospective study participants could optionally give additional blood draws and questionnaires over a roughly two-month period. Blood samples from the prospective study were shipped frozen or at room temperature prior to DNA extraction. As to this clone: It lacks a known antigen. The sample holds no much larger clone one base away, and base qualities are not on file.

The TCR was taken from a man aged 18 to 29 who had recovered from COVID-19. The rearrangement combines TRBV6-5 with TRBJ1-2; TRBD1 is a weak D gene call, 5 bases matching. What was sequenced was PBMCs or T cells enriched from blood (not recorded which). The DNA reads as follows: TGTGCCAGCAGTTCCTTGCGTACGGGGGTAATATATGGCTACACCTTC. Its product reads: CASSSLRTGVIYGYTF.